The sample holds a few counts of the clone carrying this TCR beta chain. Its target is not known. The sample belongs to a study of cytomegalovirus exposure and HLA in healthy donors. Study findings and constraints: Within an earlier analysis, most TCR beta V segments proved productive either about 87% or about 30% of the time.

The V gene's germline CDR1 is SQVTM and CDR2 ANQGSEA. Unmatched junction bases numbered 4, after V lost 6 bases and J lost 6 bases. This CDR3 is built from 13 residues. The PCR ran on 60 Vbeta and 13 Jbeta primers. In the authors' workflow: Some 80 million unique TCR beta chains, roughly 10 million shared, were counted in a later analysis. Libraries were prepared by immunoSEQ multiplex PCR; TCRdb keeps only in-frame clonotypes and omits some of them. Clonal size and the V and J genes are those of that table, whereas D and trimming came from the DNA. The data hold 120,000 or so clones, with over 8.5% observed a single time. Regarding donors, all were healthy bone marrow donors.

The sequenced sample consisted of PBMCs. The rearrangement links TRBV29-1 to TRBJ1-5, with 11 bases identical to TRBD1. This TCR derives from a middle-aged woman in good health and CMV-seropositive. As DNA, the CDR3 is TGCAGCGTGGGGACAGGGGGAGGTCAGCCCCAGCATTTT. This encodes CSVGTGGGQPQHF.